This note documents a single TCR beta chain sequence. Its specificity is not known. The sample belongs to a study of CD8 T cells in ankylosing spondylitis. Study-wide findings and caveats: What appeared characteristic of ankylosing spondylitis blood was a TCR beta motif of eight or nine highly homologous variants. Earlier studies detected some motif variants in reactive arthritis synovial fluid and blood. Disease-linked clones reportedly showed significant enrichment in matched ankylosing spondylitis synovial fluid.

CDR1 and CDR2 (germline): WNHNN, SYGVQD (reference sequence). The CDR3 is 14 residues long. V lost 3 bases, J lost 6 bases, and 3 bases stayed unmatched. TCRdb recomputed calls from the 5' RACE reads with MiXCR, one row per CDR3 protein. This table has tens of thousands of distinct CDR3 sequences, about 8.1% appearing once. The clonotype comes from a male donor with ankylosing spondylitis. What was sequenced was blood, either unsorted or a sorted T cell fraction (not recorded which). The chain uses TRBV10-1 and TRBJ2-3; 10 bases fit TRBD2. The chain's CDR3 is CASSDLAGADTQYF. The CDR3 region has the DNA TGCGCCAGCAGTGACCTAGCGGGAGCGGATACGCAGTATTTT.